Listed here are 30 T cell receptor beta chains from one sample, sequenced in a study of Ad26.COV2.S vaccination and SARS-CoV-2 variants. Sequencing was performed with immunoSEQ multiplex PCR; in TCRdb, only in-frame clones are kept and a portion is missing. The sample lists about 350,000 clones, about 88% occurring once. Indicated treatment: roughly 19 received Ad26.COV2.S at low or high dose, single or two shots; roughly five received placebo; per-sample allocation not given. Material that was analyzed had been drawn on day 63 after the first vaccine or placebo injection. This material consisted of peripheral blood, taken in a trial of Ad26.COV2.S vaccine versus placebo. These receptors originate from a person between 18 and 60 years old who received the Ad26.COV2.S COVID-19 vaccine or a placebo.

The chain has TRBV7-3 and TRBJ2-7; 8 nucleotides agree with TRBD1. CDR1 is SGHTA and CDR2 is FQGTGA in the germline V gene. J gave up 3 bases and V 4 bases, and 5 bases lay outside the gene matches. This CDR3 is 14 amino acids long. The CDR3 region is CASSSDRGGYEQYF. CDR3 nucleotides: TGTGCCAGCAGCTCTGACAGGGGAGGCTACGAGCAGTACTTC. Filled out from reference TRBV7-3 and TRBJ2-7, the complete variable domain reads GAGVSQTPSNKVTEKGKYVELRCDPISGHTALYWYRQSLGQGPEFLIYFQGTGAADDSGLPNDRFFAVRPEGSVSTLKIQRTERGDSAVYLCASSSDRGGYEQYFGPGTRLTVT.

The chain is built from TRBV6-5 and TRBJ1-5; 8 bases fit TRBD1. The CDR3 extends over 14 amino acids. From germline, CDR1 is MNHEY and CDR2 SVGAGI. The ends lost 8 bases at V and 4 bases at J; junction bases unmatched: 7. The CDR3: CASSWDRSNQPQHF. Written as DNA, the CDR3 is TGTGCCAGCTCCTGGGACAGGTCAAATCAGCCCCAGCATTTT.

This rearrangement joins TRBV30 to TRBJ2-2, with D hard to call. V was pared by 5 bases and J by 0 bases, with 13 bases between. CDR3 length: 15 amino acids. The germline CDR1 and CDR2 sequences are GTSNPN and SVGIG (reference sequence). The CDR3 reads CAWDAGQANTGELFF. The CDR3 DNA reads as TGTGCCTGGGATGCTGGGCAGGCGAACACCGGGGAGCTGTTTTTT.

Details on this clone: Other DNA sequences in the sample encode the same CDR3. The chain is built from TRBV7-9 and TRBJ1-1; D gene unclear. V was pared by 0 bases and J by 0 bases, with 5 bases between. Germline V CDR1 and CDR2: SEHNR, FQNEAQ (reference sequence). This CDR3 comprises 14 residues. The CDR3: CASSLAGMNTEAFF. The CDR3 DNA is TGTGCCAGCAGCTTAGCTGGGATGAACACTGAAGCTTTCTTT.

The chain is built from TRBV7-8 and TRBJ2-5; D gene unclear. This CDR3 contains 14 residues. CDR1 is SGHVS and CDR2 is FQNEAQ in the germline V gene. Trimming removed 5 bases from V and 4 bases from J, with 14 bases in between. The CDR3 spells CASSRDLVRETQYF. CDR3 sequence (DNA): TGTGCCAGCAGCCGAGACCTAGTTAGAGAGACCCAGTACTTC.

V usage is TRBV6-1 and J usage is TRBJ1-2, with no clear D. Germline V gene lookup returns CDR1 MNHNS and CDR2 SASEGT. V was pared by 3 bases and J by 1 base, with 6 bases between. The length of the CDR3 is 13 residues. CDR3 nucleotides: TGTGCCAGCAGTGACAGGAATAACTATGGCTACACCTTC. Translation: CASSDRNNYGYTF.

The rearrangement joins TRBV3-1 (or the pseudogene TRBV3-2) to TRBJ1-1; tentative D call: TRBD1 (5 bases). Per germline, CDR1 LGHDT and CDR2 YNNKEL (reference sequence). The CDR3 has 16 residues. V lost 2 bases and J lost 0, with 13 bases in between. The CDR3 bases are TGTGCCAGCAGCCAATTAAGGACACAGATGAACACTGAAGCTTTCTTT. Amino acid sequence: CASSQLRTQMNTEAFF.

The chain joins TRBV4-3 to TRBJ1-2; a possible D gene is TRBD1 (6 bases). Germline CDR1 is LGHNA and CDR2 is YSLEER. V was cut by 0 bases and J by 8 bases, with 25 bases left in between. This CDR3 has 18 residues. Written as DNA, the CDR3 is TGCGCCAGCAGCCAAGATGCATGGACAGCACAAAACGAGGGGGGCTACACCTTC. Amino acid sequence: CASSQDAWTAQNEGGYTF.

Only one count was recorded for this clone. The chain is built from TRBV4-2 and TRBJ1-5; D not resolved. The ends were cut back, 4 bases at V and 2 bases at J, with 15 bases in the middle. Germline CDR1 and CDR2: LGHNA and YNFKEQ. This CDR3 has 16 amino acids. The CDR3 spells CASSLITETGNQPQHF. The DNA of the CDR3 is TGTGCCAGCAGCCTAATAACGGAAACGGGCAATCAGCCCCAGCATTTT.

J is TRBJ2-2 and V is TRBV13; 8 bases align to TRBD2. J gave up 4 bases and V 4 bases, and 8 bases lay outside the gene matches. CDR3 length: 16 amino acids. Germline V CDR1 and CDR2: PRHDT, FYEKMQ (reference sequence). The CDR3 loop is CASSSTSLAGTGELFF. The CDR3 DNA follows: TGTGCCAGCAGCTCCACGAGTCTAGCGGGCACCGGGGAGCTGTTTTTT.

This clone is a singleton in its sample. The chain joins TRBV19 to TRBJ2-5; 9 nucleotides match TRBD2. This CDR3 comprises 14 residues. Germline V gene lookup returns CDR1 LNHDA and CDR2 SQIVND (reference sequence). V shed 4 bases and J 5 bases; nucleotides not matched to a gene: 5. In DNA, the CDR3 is TGTGCCAGTAGTAGCGGGAGGGCTTTTGAGACCCAGTACTTC. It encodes CASSSGRAFETQYF.

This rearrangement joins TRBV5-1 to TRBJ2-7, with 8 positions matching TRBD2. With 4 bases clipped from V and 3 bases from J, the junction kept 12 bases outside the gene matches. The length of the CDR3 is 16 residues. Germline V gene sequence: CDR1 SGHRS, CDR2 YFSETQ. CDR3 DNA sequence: TGCGCCAGCAGCAGCGGGAGCCGCCCAGGCCTCTACGAGCAGTACTTC. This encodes CASSSGSRPGLYEQYF.

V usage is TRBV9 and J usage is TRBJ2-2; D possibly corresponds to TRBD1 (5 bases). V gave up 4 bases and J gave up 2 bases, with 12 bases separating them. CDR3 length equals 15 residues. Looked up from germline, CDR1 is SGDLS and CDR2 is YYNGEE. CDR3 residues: CASSLQDRNTGELFF. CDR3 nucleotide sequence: TGTGCCAGCAGCCTCCAAGACAGAAACACCGGGGAGCTGTTTTTT.

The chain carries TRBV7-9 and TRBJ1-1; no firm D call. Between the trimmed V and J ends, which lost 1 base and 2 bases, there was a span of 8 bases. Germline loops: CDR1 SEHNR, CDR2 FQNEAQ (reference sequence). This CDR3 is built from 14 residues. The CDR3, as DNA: TGTGCCAGCAGCTTAGTTGCGCGAAACACTGAAGCTTTCTTT. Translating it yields CASSLVARNTEAFF.

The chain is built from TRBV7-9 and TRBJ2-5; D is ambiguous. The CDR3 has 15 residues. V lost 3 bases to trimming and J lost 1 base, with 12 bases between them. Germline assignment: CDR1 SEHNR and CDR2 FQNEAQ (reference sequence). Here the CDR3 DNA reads TGTGCCAGCAGCTTGAGCCTAACTACCCAAGAGACCCAGTACTTC. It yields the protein CASSLSLTTQETQYF.

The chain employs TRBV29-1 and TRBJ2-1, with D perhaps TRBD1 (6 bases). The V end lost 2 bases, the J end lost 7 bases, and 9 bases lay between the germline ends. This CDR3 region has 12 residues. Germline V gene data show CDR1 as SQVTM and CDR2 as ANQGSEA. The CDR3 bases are TGCAGCGTTGAAATGACAGGAAATGAGCAGTTCTTC. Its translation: CSVEMTGNEQFF.

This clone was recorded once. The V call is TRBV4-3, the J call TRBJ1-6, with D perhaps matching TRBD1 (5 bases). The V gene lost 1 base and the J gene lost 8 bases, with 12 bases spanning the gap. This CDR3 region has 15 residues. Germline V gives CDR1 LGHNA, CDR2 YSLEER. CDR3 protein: CASSQAGTLDSPLHF. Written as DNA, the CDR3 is TGCGCCAGCAGCCAAGCAGGGACGTTGGATTCACCCCTCCACTTT.

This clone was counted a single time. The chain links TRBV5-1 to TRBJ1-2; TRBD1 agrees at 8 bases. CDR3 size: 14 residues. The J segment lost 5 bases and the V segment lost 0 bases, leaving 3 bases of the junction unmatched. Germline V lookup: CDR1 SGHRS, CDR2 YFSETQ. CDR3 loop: CASSLATGGYGYTF. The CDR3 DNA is TGCGCCAGCAGCTTGGCCACAGGGGGTTATGGCTACACCTTC.

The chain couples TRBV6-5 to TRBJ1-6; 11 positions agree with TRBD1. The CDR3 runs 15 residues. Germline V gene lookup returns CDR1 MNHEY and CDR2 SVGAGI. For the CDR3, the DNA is TGTGCAGCGGAGAGGGACAGGGGGGGAAATTCACCCCTCCACTTT. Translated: CAAERDRGGNSPLHF.

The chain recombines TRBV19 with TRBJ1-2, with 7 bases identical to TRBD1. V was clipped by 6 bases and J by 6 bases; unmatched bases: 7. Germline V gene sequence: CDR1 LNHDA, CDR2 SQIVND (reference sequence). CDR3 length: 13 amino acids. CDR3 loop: CASSGSDRDGYTF. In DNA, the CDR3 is TGTGCCAGTAGCGGATCAGACAGGGATGGCTACACCTTC.

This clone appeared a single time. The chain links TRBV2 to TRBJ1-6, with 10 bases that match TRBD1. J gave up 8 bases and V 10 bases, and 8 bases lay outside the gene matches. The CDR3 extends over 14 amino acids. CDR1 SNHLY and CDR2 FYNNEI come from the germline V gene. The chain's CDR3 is CATDRTGGDSPLHF. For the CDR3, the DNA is TGTGCCACCGATAGGACAGGGGGTGATTCACCCCTCCACTTT. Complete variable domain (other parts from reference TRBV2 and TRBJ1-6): EPEVTQTPSHQVTQMGQEVILRCVPISNHLYFYWYRQILGQKVEFLVSFYNNEISEKSEIFDDQFSVERPDGSNFTLKIRSTKLEDSAMYFCATDRTGGDSPLHFGNGTRLTVT.

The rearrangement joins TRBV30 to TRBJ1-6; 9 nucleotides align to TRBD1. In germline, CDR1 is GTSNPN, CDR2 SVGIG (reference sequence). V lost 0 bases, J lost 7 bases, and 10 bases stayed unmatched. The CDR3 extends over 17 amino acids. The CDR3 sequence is CAWSVPYGTGQNSPLHF. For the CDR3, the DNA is TGTGCCTGGAGTGTACCCTACGGGACAGGGCAAAATTCACCCCTCCACTTT.

The CDR3 nucleotides are TGTGCCAGCAGTAAGATGCGTGGGGTAGAGACCCAGTACTTC. Its protein is CASSKMRGVETQYF. This sequence joins TRBV7-9 and TRBJ2-5; D gene uncertain. Germline CDR1 reads SEHNR; CDR2 reads FQNEAQ (reference sequence). This CDR3 comprises 14 residues. V was trimmed by 6 bases and J by 4 bases, leaving 15 bases between them.

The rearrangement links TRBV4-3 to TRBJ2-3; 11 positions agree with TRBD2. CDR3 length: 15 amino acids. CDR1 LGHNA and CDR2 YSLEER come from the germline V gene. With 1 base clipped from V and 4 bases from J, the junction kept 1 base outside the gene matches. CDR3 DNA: TGCGCCAGCAGCCAAGGACTAGCGGGGTCAGATACGCAGTATTTT. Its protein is CASSQGLAGSDTQYF.

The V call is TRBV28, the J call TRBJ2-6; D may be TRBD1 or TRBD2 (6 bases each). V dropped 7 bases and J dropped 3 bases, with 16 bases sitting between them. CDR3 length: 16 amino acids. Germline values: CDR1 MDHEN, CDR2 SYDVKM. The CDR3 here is CASTLLQGGGANVLTF. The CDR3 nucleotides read TGTGCCAGCACCCTCCTACAGGGAGGTGGGGCCAACGTCCTGACTTTC.

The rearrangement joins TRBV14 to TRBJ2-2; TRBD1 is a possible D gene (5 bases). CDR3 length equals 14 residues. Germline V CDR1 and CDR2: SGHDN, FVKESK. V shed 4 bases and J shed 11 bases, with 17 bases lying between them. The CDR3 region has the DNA TGTGCCAGCAGCCCGACCTCGGGCAGGGTCGAGCTGTTTTTT. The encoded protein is CASSPTSGRVELFF.

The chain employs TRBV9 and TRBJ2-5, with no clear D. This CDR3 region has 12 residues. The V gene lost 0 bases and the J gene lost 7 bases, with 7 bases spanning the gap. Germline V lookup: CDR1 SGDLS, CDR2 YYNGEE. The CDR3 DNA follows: TGTGCCAGCAGCGTAGTTGACGGGACCCAGTACTTC. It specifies CASSVVDGTQYF.

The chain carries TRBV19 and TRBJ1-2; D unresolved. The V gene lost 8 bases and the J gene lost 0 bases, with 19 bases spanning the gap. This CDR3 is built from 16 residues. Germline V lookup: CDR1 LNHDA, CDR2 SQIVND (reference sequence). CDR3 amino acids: CASSFGTGRANYGYTF. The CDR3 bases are TGTGCCAGTTCTTTTGGCACCGGGCGGGCTAACTATGGCTACACCTTC. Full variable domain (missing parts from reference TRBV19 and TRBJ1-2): DGGITQSPKYLFRKEGQNVTLSCEQNLNHDAMYWYRQDPGQGLRLIYYSQIVNDFQKGDIAEGYSVSREKKESFPLTVTSAQKNPTAFYLCASSFGTGRANYGYTFGSGTRLTVV.

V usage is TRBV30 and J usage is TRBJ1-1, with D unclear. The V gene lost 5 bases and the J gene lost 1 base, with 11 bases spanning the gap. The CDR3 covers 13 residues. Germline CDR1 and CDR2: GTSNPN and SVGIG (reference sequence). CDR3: CAWEATSNTEAFF. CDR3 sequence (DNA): TGTGCCTGGGAGGCCACTTCGAACACTGAAGCTTTCTTT.

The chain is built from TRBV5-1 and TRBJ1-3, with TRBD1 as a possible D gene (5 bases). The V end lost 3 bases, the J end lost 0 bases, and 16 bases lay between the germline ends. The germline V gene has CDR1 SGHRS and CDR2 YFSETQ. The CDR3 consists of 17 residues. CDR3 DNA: TGCGCCAGCAGCTCAACAATAGGGGATTTCTCTGGAAACACCATATATTTT. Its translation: CASSSTIGDFSGNTIYF.